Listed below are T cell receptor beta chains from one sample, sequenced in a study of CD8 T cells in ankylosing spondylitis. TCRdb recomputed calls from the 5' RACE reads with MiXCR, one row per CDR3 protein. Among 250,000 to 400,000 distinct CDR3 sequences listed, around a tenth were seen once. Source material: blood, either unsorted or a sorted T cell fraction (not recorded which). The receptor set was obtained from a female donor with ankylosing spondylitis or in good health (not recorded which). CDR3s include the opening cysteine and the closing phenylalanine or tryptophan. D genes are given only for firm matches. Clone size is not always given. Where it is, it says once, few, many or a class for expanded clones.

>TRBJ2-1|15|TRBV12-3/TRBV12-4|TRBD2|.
CATRLAGASYNEQFF
TGTGCCACCCGACTAGCGGGGGCCTCCTACAATGAGCAGTTCTTC
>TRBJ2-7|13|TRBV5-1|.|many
CASRVYDSYEQYF
TGCGCCAGCAGAGTCTACGATTCCTACGAGCAGTACTTC
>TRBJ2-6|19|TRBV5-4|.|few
CASSLFVRQPSSGANVLTF
TGTGCCAGCAGCTTGTTCGTGAGACAGCCAAGCTCTGGGGCCAACGTCCTGACTTTC
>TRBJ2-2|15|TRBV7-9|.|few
CASSFSEMSTGELFF
TGTGCCAGCAGCTTCTCAGAGATGTCGACCGGGGAGCTGTTTTTT
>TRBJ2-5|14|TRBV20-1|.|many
CSARALSASETQYF
TGCAGTGCTAGAGCCCTATCGGCTTCGGAGACCCAGTACTTC
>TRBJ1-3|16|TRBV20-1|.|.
CSARDLTANSGNTIYF
TGCAGTGCTAGAGACCTGACAGCGAACTCTGGAAACACCATATATTTT
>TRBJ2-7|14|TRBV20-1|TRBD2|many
CSARGGGESYEQYF
TGCAGTGCTAGAGGGGGAGGGGAATCCTACGAGCAGTACTTC
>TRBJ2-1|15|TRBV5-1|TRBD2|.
CASSPTSGTYNGQFF
TGCGCCAGCAGCCCCACTAGCGGGACCTACAATGGGCAGTTCTTC
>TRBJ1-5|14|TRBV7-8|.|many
CASSPPGGYQPQHF
TGTGCCAGCAGCCCCCCCGGAGGGTATCAGCCCCAGCATTTT
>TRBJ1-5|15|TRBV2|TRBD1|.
CASLKESGGRQPQHF
TGTGCCAGCCTAAAAGAGTCAGGGGGGAGGCAGCCCCAGCATTTT
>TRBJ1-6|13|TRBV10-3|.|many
CAINDDSNSPLHF
TGTGCCATCAATGACGACAGTAATTCACCCCTCCACTTT
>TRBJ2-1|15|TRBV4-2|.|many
CASSPWGESYNEQFF
TGTGCCAGCAGCCCCTGGGGTGAATCCTACAATGAGCAGTTCTTC
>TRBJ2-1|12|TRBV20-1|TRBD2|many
CSEGLAYNEQFF
TGCAGTGAGGGACTAGCCTACAATGAGCAGTTCTTC
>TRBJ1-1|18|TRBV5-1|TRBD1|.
CASSLFPDRVAVGTEAFF
TGCGCCAGCAGCTTGTTTCCGGACAGGGTGGCAGTAGGTACTGAAGCTTTCTTT
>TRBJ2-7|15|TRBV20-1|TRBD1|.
CSARVGQGAGYEQYF
TGCAGTGCTAGAGTTGGACAGGGGGCTGGGTACGAGCAGTACTTC
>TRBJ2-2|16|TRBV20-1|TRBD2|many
CSASILAPMNTGELFF
TGCAGTGCTAGTATACTAGCGCCTATGAACACCGGGGAGCTGTTTTTT
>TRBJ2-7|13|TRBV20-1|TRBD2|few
CSASAGGRNEQYF
TGCAGTGCTAGTGCGGGGGGCAGGAACGAGCAGTACTTC
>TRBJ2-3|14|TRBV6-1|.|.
CASSLGTLSDTQYF
TGTGCCAGCAGTCTCGGAACCTTATCAGATACGCAGTATTTT
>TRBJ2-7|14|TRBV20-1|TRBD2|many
CSARTSGRWHEQYF
TGCAGTGCTAGGACTAGCGGGAGATGGCACGAGCAGTACTTC
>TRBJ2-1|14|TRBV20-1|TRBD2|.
CSAWGGSLANEQFF
TGCAGTGCCTGGGGGGGGTCTCTGGCGAATGAGCAGTTCTTC
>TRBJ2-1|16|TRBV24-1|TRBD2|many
CATSEAGLAGVGEQFF
TGTGCCACCAGTGAAGCGGGACTAGCGGGAGTGGGTGAGCAGTTCTTC
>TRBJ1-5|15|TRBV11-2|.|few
CASSLGGQTLQPQHF
TGTGCCAGCAGCTTAGGAGGACAGACCCTTCAGCCCCAGCATTTT
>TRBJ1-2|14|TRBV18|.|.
CASSPPSRIYGYTF
TGTGCCAGCTCACCACCGTCACGGATATATGGCTACACCTTC
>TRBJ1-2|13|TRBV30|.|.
CAWTGQGLVGYTF
TGTGCCTGGACGGGCCAGGGACTGGTTGGCTACACCTTC
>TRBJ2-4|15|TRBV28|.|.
CASATGGLAKNIQYF
TGTGCCAGCGCTACCGGGGGTCTAGCCAAAAACATTCAGTACTTC
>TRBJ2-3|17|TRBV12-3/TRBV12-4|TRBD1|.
CASSLLPTGVGTDTQYF
TGTGCCAGCAGTTTGCTCCCCACAGGGGTCGGCACAGATACGCAGTATTTT
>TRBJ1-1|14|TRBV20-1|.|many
CSAMMGSRRRWAFF
TGCAGTGCCATGATGGGGAGCCGGCGCAGGTGGGCTTTCTTT
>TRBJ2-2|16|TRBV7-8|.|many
CASSFRVSANTGELFF
TGTGCCAGCAGCTTCAGGGTTTCGGCGAACACCGGGGAGCTGTTTTTT
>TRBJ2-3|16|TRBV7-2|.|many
CASSLASAGNTDTQYF
TGTGCCAGCAGCTTAGCATCGGCGGGCAACACAGATACGCAGTATTTT
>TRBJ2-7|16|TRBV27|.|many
CASTLRRGSASYEQYF
TGTGCCAGCACTCTTAGGAGGGGAAGCGCCTCCTACGAGCAGTACTTC
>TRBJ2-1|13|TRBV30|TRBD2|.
CAWSPQLAGGQFF
TGTGCCTGGAGTCCCCAACTAGCGGGAGGGCAGTTCTTC
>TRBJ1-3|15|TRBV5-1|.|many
CASSPISGGRNTIYF
TGCGCCAGCAGCCCCATTTCGGGGGGCCGGAACACCATATATTTT
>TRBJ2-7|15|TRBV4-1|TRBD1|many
CASSQPGQGIFEQYF
TGCGCCAGCAGCCAACCGGGACAGGGGATTTTCGAGCAGTACTTC
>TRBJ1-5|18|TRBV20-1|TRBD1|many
CSARDLRDRGHSNQPQHF
TGCAGTGCTAGAGATCTTCGGGACAGGGGGCATAGCAATCAGCCCCAGCATTTT
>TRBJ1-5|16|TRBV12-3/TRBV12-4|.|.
CASSLAPVLGGQPQHF
TGTGCCAGCAGTTTAGCGCCGGTGTTAGGAGGACAGCCCCAGCATTTT
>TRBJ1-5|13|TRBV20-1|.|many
CSARDTANQPQHF
TGCAGTGCTAGAGATACAGCGAATCAGCCCCAGCATTTT
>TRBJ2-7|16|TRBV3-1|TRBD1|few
CASSQVGGTGGNEQYF
TGTGCCAGCAGCCAAGTGGGCGGGACAGGGGGTAACGAGCAGTACTTC
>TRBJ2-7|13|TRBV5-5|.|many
CASSPRLDYEQYF
TGTGCCAGCAGCCCTAGACTAGACTACGAGCAGTACTTC
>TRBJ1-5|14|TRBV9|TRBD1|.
CASSGGQVTQPQHF
TGTGCCAGCAGCGGCGGACAGGTTACTCAGCCCCAGCATTTT
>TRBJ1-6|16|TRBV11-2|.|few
CASSSARQTEHSPLHF
TGTGCCAGCAGCTCCGCCCGACAGACGGAGCATTCACCCCTCCACTTT
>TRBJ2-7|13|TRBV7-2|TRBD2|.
CASSKTSGYEQYF
TGTGCCAGCAGCAAGACTAGCGGCTACGAGCAGTACTTC
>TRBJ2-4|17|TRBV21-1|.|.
CASSPWGGSPPGNIQYF
TGTGCCAGCAGCCCCTGGGGCGGGAGTCCCCCCGGAAACATTCAGTACTTC
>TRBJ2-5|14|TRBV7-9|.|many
CASSRQDRQETQYF
TGTGCCAGCAGCCGACAGGACCGTCAAGAGACCCAGTACTTC
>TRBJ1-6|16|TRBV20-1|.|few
CCAREPPTQRNSPLHF
TGCTGTGCTAGAGAACCTCCCACTCAAAGGAATTCACCCCTCCACTTT
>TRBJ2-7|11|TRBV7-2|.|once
CASSYTAEQYF
TGTGCCAGCAGCTATACCGCCGAGCAGTACTTC
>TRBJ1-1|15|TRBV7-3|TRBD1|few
CASSSGGVGETEAFF
TGTGCCAGCAGTTCAGGGGGCGTTGGGGAAACTGAAGCTTTCTTT
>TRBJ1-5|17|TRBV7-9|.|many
CASSGGGGLVGNQPQHF
TGTGCCAGCAGCGGAGGGGGGGGTTTAGTCGGCAATCAGCCCCAGCATTTT
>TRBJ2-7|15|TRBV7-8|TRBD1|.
CASTQLGQGPYEQYF
TGTGCCAGCACCCAGTTGGGACAGGGCCCTTACGAGCAGTACTTC
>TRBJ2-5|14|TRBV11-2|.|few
CASSLTGGIETQYF
TGTGCCAGCAGCTTAACGGGTGGGATAGAGACCCAGTACTTC
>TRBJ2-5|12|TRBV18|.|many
CASSQNQETQYF
TGTGCCAGCTCACAGAACCAAGAGACCCAGTACTTC
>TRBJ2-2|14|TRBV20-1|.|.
CSAGSPGGTGELFF
TGCAGTGCTGGGAGCCCCGGGGGCACCGGGGAGCTGTTTTTT
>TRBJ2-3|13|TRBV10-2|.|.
CATTGWGTDTQYF
TGCGCCACCACAGGGTGGGGCACAGATACGCAGTATTTT
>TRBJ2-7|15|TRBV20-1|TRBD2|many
CSARDLGAGVYEQYF
TGCAGTGCTAGAGATCTTGGAGCGGGAGTGTACGAGCAGTACTTC
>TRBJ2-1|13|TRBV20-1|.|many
CSARGPGLHEQFF
TGCAGTGCTAGGGGCCCGGGACTCCATGAGCAGTTCTTC
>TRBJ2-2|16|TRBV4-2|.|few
CASSQGQGQNTGELFF
TGTGCCAGCAGCCAAGGGCAAGGCCAGAACACCGGGGAGCTGTTTTTT
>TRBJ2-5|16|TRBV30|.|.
CAWSVPLLRLQETQYF
TGTGCCTGGAGTGTACCCCTGTTAAGGCTCCAAGAGACCCAGTACTTC
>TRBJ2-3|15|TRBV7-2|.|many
CASDGRGRRTDTQYF
TGTGCCAGCGATGGAAGAGGGCGACGCACAGATACGCAGTATTTT
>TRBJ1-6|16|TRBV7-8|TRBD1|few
CASSLLSTGINSPLHF
TGTGCCAGCAGCCTCCTCTCGACAGGGATTAATTCACCCCTCCACTTT
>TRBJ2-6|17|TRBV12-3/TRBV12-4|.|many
CASSRTSGPQGANVLTF
TGTGCCAGCAGTCGGACCTCCGGACCGCAGGGGGCCAACGTCCTGACTTTC
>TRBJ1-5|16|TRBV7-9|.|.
CASSLNSPGTGQPQHF
TGTGCCAGCAGCTTAAATAGTCCAGGGACGGGCCAGCCCCAGCATTTT